The TCR beta chain under discussion was sequenced for a study of beta chain features in type 1 diabetes. Study-level background: Sorted cells examined across all samples numbered around 100 million.

Sequencing targeted expressed TCRB transcripts, as all isolated RNA had been reverse transcribed. Profiled with immunoSEQ multiplex PCR; TCRdb holds only in-frame clones, not every one. The sample shows about 350,000 clones, around a fifth of them seen only once. Germline V gives CDR1 SGDLS, CDR2 YYNGEE. The CDR3 sequence is 14 residues long. V shed 4 bases and J shed 1 base, with 10 bases lying between them. Sorting based on CD45RO/CCR7/CD25/CD127/CD95/CD27 separated CD4+ naive, central memory, regulatory and stem cell-like memory cells. The sample was naive CD4+ T cells from blood. The source is a woman between 18 and 29 years old in good health. The chain joins TRBV9 to TRBJ2-3; tentative D call: TRBD2 (5 bases). CDR3: CASSTAGGTDTQYF. CDR3 nucleotide sequence: TGTGCCAGCAGCACCGCCGGGGGCACAGATACGCAGTATTTT.